These 7 T cell receptor beta chains came from one sample sequenced in a study of cytomegalovirus exposure and HLA in healthy donors listed by TCRdb under 2017. The library was generated by the immunoSEQ multiplex PCR assay. For the multiplex PCR, a mixture combining 60 forward primers for TCR Vbeta segments and 13 reverse primers for TCR Jbeta segments was used. What TCRdb holds here is the immuneACCESS table cut down to in-frame rearrangements. Part of the clones is not present; checked against another copy, under half of the missing clones reflect an unresolved V gene, and the others are unexplained. This sample holds approximately 220,000 clones; about 77% were observed only once. 1.5% to 2% of the sample goes to the ten largest clones. The sample consisted of PBMCs. These receptors were taken from a woman between 25 and 40 years old in good health and CMV-seronegative.

This chain uses TRBV7-9 with TRBJ1-1; D ambiguous. The CDR3 spans 12 residues. Deletions cut 5 bases from V and 3 bases from J, with 7 bases between. In germline, CDR1 is SEHNR, CDR2 FQNEAQ (reference sequence). This CDR3 is CASSRGDTEAFF. The CDR3 nucleotides are TGTGCCAGCAGCCGAGGTGACACTGAAGCTTTCTTT.

This clone was recorded once. The junction departs from germline at one end; a sequencing error may be responsible. The chain recombines TRBV7-3 with TRBJ2-7; the match to TRBD1 covers 7 bases. The CDR3 contains 13 residues. Germline CDR1 reads SGHTA; CDR2 reads FQGTGA. The CDR3 coding sequence is TGTTCCAGCAGCTACAACAGGGGATACGAGCAGTACTTC. Translation gives CSSSYNRGYEQYF.

V is TRBV5-6 and J is TRBJ2-4; D is possibly TRBD2 (5 bases). V shed 2 bases and J shed 1 base, with 10 bases lying between them. The CDR3 runs to 15 residues. Germline CDR1 is SGHDT and CDR2 is YYEEEE. This chain's CDR3 is CASSFLRVAKNIQYF. Here the CDR3 DNA reads TGTGCCAGCAGCTTTCTGCGGGTTGCCAAAAACATTCAGTACTTC.

This chain uses TRBV10-2 with TRBJ2-2; D unresolved. The germline CDR1 and CDR2 sequences are WSHSY and SAAADI. V lost 7 bases and J lost 4, with 16 bases in between. The CDR3 has 15 amino acids. In DNA form, the CDR3 reads TGCGCCAGCACTCCCCGGTTAAGCGTCACCGGGGAGCTGTTTTTT. Translated, it gives CASTPRLSVTGELFF.

This CDR3 reads CASGLGEGDEAFF. CDR3 sequence (DNA): TGTGCTAGTGGTTTGGGGGAGGGCGATGAAGCTTTCTTT. The V gene is TRBV12-5, the J gene TRBJ1-1; D not resolved. The germline V gene encodes CDR1 LGHNT and CDR2 FRNRAP. There are 13 residues in the CDR3. The germline V and J ends were trimmed by 1 base and 7 bases, with 10 bases remaining between them.

The chain carries TRBV5-4 and TRBJ2-3, with a possible D match to TRBD1 (6 bases). The CDR3 has 16 amino acids. Germline values: CDR1 SGHNT, CDR2 YYREEE (reference sequence). V was pared by 4 bases and J by 3 bases, with 18 bases between. CDR3 amino acids: CASSAGTGFGTDTQYF. The CDR3 nucleotides are TGTGCCAGCAGCGCCGGAACAGGGTTCGGGACAGATACGCAGTATTTT.

The chain has TRBV6-5 and TRBJ1-1, with TRBD1 as a possible D gene (6 bases). CDR1 MNHEY and CDR2 SVGAGI come from the germline V gene. The CDR3 runs 14 residues. V gave up 5 bases and J gave up 0 bases, with 10 bases separating them. The CDR3 here is CASSEGQLNTEAFF. CDR3 DNA sequence: TGTGCCAGCAGTGAAGGACAGCTGAACACTGAAGCTTTCTTT.